The 27 T cell receptor beta chains below come from one sample, sequenced in a study of cytomegalovirus exposure and HLA in healthy donors. The PCR had 60 Vbeta and 13 Jbeta primers. The table came from immunoSEQ multiplex PCR; TCRdb's copy has only in-frame clones and leaves some out. The data contain around 150,000 clones, 65% to 85% of them seen just once; the ten biggest clones take up about 7%. The sequenced material came from PBMCs. The receptor source for this set is a woman aged 25 to 39 in good health and CMV-seropositive.

The chain links TRBV7-9 to TRBJ2-1; 13 bases match TRBD2. Germline V gives CDR1 SEHNR, CDR2 FQNEAQ (reference sequence). The CDR3 totals 15 residues. The V segment lost 3 bases and the J segment 6 bases; nucleotides outside the gene matches: 2. CDR3 in DNA: TGTGCCAGCAGCTTTACTAGCGGGGGGGGCAATGAGCAGTTCTTC. Its translation is CASSFTSGGGNEQFF.

The genes are TRBV5-1 and TRBJ2-5; 11 nucleotides match TRBD2. V was clipped by 2 bases and J by 2 bases; unmatched bases: 2. This CDR3 has 15 amino acids. Germline assignment: CDR1 SGHRS and CDR2 YFSETQ. The CDR3 here is CASSFLAGGQETQYF. Written as DNA, the CDR3 is TGCGCCAGCAGCTTTCTAGCGGGGGGTCAAGAGACCCAGTACTTC.

The rearrangement joins TRBV4-3 to TRBJ2-7; D is possibly TRBD1 (6 bases). This CDR3 region has 14 residues. Trimming shortened V by 1 base and J by 4 bases, and 11 bases separated the two germline ends. Germline CDR1 and CDR2: LGHNA and YSLEER. CDR3 bases: TGCGCCAGCAGCCAAGCATACCAGGGGTACGAGCAGTACTTC. Translating it yields CASSQAYQGYEQYF.

The V call is TRBV6-1, the J call TRBJ2-4; TRBD2 might be the D (6 bases). This CDR3 has 15 amino acids. The V end lost 8 bases, the J end lost 0 bases, and 14 bases lay between the germline ends. Germline CDR1 and CDR2: MNHNS and SASEGT. The CDR3 nucleotides are TGTGCCAGCGGGGGGACTGACCTAGCCAAAAACATTCAGTACTTC. This gives the protein CASGGTDLAKNIQYF.

The chain is built from TRBV5-1 and TRBJ2-6, with D maybe TRBD2 (7 bases). V lost 0 bases to trimming and J lost 0 bases, with 13 bases between them. This CDR3 is 18 amino acids long. CDR1 and CDR2 from the germline V gene are SGHRS and YFSETQ. The CDR3 here is CASSLVGEGGSGANVLTF. The CDR3 bases are TGCGCCAGCAGCTTGGTCGGGGAGGGGGGCTCTGGGGCCAACGTCCTGACTTTC.

This sequence joins TRBV7-3 and TRBJ2-1, with D possibly TRBD1 on 5 matching bases. Trimming removed 5 bases from V and 0 bases from J, with 14 bases in between. Germline V lookup: CDR1 SGHTA, CDR2 FQGTGA. The CDR3 loop spans 16 amino acids. CDR3 nucleotide sequence: TGTGCCAGCAGCAAGACAGCTTTGAGCTCCTACAATGAGCAGTTCTTC. Residues: CASSKTALSSYNEQFF.

This chain uses TRBV2 with TRBJ1-4; D gene unclear. The germline V gene encodes CDR1 SNHLY and CDR2 FYNNEI. This CDR3 is 15 amino acids long. Trimming took 3 bases from V and 5 from J, leaving 13 bases between them. CDR3 DNA: TGTGCCAGCAGTGATCGTCCCGGCGGAAATGAAAAACTGTTTTTT. Its translation is CASSDRPGGNEKLFF.

The chain joins TRBV7-3 to TRBJ2-2; 10 nucleotides agree with TRBD1. CDR3 size: 17 residues. Germline V gene sequence: CDR1 SGHTA, CDR2 FQGTGA. The J segment lost 5 bases and the V segment lost 2 bases, leaving 8 bases of the junction unmatched. The DNA of the CDR3 is TGTGCCAGCAGCTTACTCGGGACAGGGGCCCCTACCGGGGAGCTGTTTTTT. This encodes CASSLLGTGAPTGELFF.

This sequence joins TRBV6-5 and TRBJ1-2; 9 bases fit TRBD1. Germline lookup yields CDR1 MNHEY and CDR2 SVGAGI. Trimming took 6 bases from V and 9 from J; bases not matched to a gene: 8. The CDR3 has 13 amino acids. CDR3 coding DNA: TGTGCCAGCAGCTCAACCGGGACAGGGAGCTACACCTTC. Its protein is CASSSTGTGSYTF.

J is TRBJ1-1 and V is TRBV11-1, with a tentative D call TRBD1 (6 bases). CDR1 is SGHAT and CDR2 is FQDESV in the germline V gene (reference sequence). This CDR3 spans 12 amino acids. Between the trimmed V and J ends, which lost 1 base and 9 bases, there was a span of 9 bases. CDR3 sequence reads: CASSLEGHKAFF. The DNA for the CDR3 is TGTGCCAGCAGCTTAGAGGGACATAAAGCTTTCTTT.

V is TRBV6-6 and J is TRBJ1-5; 10 bases align to TRBD1. Trimming took 0 bases from V and 4 from J; bases not matched to a gene: 3. The CDR3 is made up of 16 amino acids. CDR1 is MNHNY and CDR2 is SVGAGI in the germline V gene (reference sequence). In DNA form, the CDR3 reads TGTGCCAGCAGTTACTCTCGGACAGGGGGAAATCAGCCCCAGCATTTT. Translated: CASSYSRTGGNQPQHF.

This clone was seen a few times. CDR3 in amino acids: CASRRTGPFQPQHF. The CDR3 region has the DNA TGTGCCAGTAGACGGACAGGGCCGTTCCAGCCCCAGCATTTT. This chain connects TRBV19 to TRBJ1-5, with 8 bases matching TRBD1. Germline loops: CDR1 LNHDA, CDR2 SQIVND (reference sequence). CDR3 length equals 14 residues. With 6 bases clipped from V and 7 bases from J, the junction kept 8 bases outside the gene matches.

The chain combines TRBV2 with TRBJ2-1; D perhaps matches TRBD1 (5 bases). V dropped 3 bases and J dropped 3 bases, with 6 bases sitting between them. There are 13 residues in the CDR3. Germline CDR1 SNHLY, CDR2 FYNNEI. This chain's CDR3 is CASSETVYNEQFF. The CDR3 nucleotides are TGTGCCAGCAGTGAGACAGTCTACAATGAGCAGTTCTTC.

The chain uses TRBV4-2 and TRBJ2-3; 9 nucleotides match TRBD1. From germline, CDR1 is LGHNA and CDR2 YNFKEQ. J lost 7 bases, V lost 3 bases, and 8 bases had no gene match. The CDR3 covers 15 residues. The CDR3 bases are TGTGCCAGCAGCCAGAGGGACAGGGAAACTTATACGCAGTATTTT. Its translation is CASSQRDRETYTQYF.

The rearrangement links TRBV18 to TRBJ1-2; TRBD1 matches 7 bases. Looked up from germline, CDR1 is KGHSH and CDR2 is LQKENI. V lost 6 bases and J lost 4; bases outside the gene matches: 5. This CDR3 contains 13 residues. CDR3 in amino acids: CASSEGQLYGYTF. As DNA, the CDR3 is TGTGCCAGCTCGGAGGGACAGCTCTATGGCTACACCTTC.

The gene calls are TRBV28 and TRBJ2-7, with 7 bases lining up with TRBD1. Germline CDR1 and CDR2: MDHEN and SYDVKM. V shed 4 bases, J shed 4 bases, and the junction held 7 bases outside the gene matches. This CDR3 region has 14 residues. As DNA, the CDR3 is TGTGCCAGCAGTTCACACAGGGGCAGGTACGAGCAGTACTTC. It codes for CASSSHRGRYEQYF.

The chain joins TRBV7-2 to TRBJ2-5; D is uncertain. The CDR3 is 11 amino acids. Germline V gene data show CDR1 as SGHTA and CDR2 as FQGNSA. The V and J ends lost 5 bases and 5 bases respectively, with 6 bases between them. CDR3 in amino acids: CASSPRETQYF. The CDR3 DNA follows: TGTGCCAGCAGCCCCAGGGAGACCCAGTACTTC.

This chain connects TRBV27 to TRBJ2-1; 9 bases align to TRBD2. Germline loops: CDR1 MNHEY, CDR2 SMNVEV (reference sequence). Germline trimming cut 2 bases from V and 7 bases from J; bases unmatched to any gene: 3. The CDR3 is made up of 14 amino acids. CDR3 in DNA: TGTGCCAGCAGTTTAGCGGGGGGGCCAAATGAGCAGTTCTTC. Translated: CASSLAGGPNEQFF.

Only a few counts were recorded for this clone. The V call is TRBV2, the J call TRBJ1-1; a possible D gene is TRBD1 (6 bases). CDR1 SNHLY and CDR2 FYNNEI come from the germline V gene. V was shortened by 4 bases and J by 4 bases, with 16 bases between the two germline ends. The CDR3 runs to 15 residues. The DNA for the CDR3 is TGTGCCAGCAGTGCGAACAGGGTCTTGAGCACTGAAGCTTTCTTT. Encoded protein: CASSANRVLSTEAFF.

V is TRBV11-1 and J is TRBJ2-5, with 11 bases fitting TRBD2. CDR1 is SGHAT and CDR2 is FQDESV in the germline V gene (reference sequence). This CDR3 comprises 16 residues. Trimming took 5 bases from V and 3 from J; bases not matched to a gene: 8. Here the CDR3 reads CASSAGLTSGEETQYF. In nucleotides, the CDR3 is TGTGCCAGCAGCGCAGGACTGACTAGCGGGGAAGAGACCCAGTACTTC.

The V and J genes are TRBV10-3 and TRBJ2-7, with 7 bases that match TRBD2. The V gene end was trimmed by 6 bases and the J gene end by 5 bases; junction bases not matched to a gene: 16. Germline CDR1 is ENHRY and CDR2 is SYGVKD. The CDR3 runs to 16 residues. CDR3 bases: TGTGCCATCAGCGAGGGGACTACCATGGGGGATCACGAGCAGTACTTC. Translated: CAISEGTTMGDHEQYF.

V gene TRBV7-2 combines with J gene TRBJ2-7; 7 bases map to TRBD1. The V gene's germline CDR1 is SGHTA and CDR2 FQGNSA. The V and J ends lost 3 bases and 3 bases, in that order; junction bases with no gene match: 5. This CDR3 is 14 amino acids long. CDR3 sequence: CASSFRDSYYEQYF. The CDR3 DNA reads TGTGCCAGCAGCTTCCGGGACAGTTACTACGAGCAGTACTTC. Looking up the rest from reference TRBV7-2 and TRBJ2-7 gives the full variable domain: GAGVSQSPSNKVTEKGKDVELRCDPISGHTALYWYRQSLGQGLEFLIYFQGNSAPDKSGLPSDRFSAERTGGSVSTLTIQRTQQEDSAVYLCASSFRDSYYEQYFGPGTRLTVT.

The chain carries TRBV7-8 and TRBJ1-5; D unresolved. Germline V gene data show CDR1 as SGHVS and CDR2 as FQNEAQ. V was clipped by 6 bases and J by 3 bases, with 15 bases between them. The CDR3 is made up of 15 amino acids. The CDR3, as DNA: TGTGCCAGCAGTGGTCTCGACGGGAACAATCAGCCCCAGCATTTT. Protein: CASSGLDGNNQPQHF.

The chain employs TRBV5-6 and TRBJ2-1; the match to TRBD2 covers 9 bases. Looked up from germline, CDR1 is SGHDT and CDR2 is YYEEEE. The CDR3 is made up of 16 amino acids. V gave up 2 bases and J gave up 1 base; unmatched junction bases: 4. The CDR3: CASSFGTSHSYNEQFF. For the CDR3, the DNA is TGTGCCAGCAGCTTTGGGACTAGCCATTCCTACAATGAGCAGTTCTTC.

The rearrangement links TRBV6-5 to TRBJ2-1; 7 bases agree with TRBD1. With V trimmed by 10 bases and J by 5 bases, 5 bases remained unmatched. The CDR3 loop spans 12 amino acids. Germline-derived CDR1 and CDR2 are MNHEY and SVGAGI. The chain's CDR3 is CAIWDSHNEQFF. In nucleotides, the CDR3 is TGTGCCATCTGGGACAGCCACAATGAGCAGTTCTTC.

The CDR3 protein is CASRYRTGVGTEAFF. DNA of the CDR3: TGTGCCAGCAGATACAGAACAGGGGTTGGGACTGAAGCTTTCTTT. This rearrangement joins TRBV13 to TRBJ1-1; 7 bases align to TRBD1. V lost 6 bases, J lost 5 bases, and 12 bases stayed unmatched. The CDR3 covers 15 residues. Germline V CDR1 and CDR2: PRHDT, FYEKMQ (reference sequence). Full variable domain (remainder filled in from reference TRBV13 and TRBJ1-1): AAGVIQSPRHLIKEKRETATLKCYPIPRHDTVYWYQQGPGQDPQFLISFYEKMQSDKGSIPDRFSAQQFSDYHSELNMSSLELGDSALYFCASRYRTGVGTEAFFGQGTRLTVV.

V gene TRBV6-1 combines with J gene TRBJ2-3, with TRBD1 matching 7 bases. The CDR3 is 16 residues long. Germline V CDR1 and CDR2: MNHNS, SASEGT. Trimming took 2 bases from V and 2 from J; bases not matched to a gene: 7. CDR3: CASSENGGQITDTQYF. As DNA, the CDR3 is TGTGCCAGCAGTGAAAATGGGGGACAGATCACAGATACGCAGTATTTT.